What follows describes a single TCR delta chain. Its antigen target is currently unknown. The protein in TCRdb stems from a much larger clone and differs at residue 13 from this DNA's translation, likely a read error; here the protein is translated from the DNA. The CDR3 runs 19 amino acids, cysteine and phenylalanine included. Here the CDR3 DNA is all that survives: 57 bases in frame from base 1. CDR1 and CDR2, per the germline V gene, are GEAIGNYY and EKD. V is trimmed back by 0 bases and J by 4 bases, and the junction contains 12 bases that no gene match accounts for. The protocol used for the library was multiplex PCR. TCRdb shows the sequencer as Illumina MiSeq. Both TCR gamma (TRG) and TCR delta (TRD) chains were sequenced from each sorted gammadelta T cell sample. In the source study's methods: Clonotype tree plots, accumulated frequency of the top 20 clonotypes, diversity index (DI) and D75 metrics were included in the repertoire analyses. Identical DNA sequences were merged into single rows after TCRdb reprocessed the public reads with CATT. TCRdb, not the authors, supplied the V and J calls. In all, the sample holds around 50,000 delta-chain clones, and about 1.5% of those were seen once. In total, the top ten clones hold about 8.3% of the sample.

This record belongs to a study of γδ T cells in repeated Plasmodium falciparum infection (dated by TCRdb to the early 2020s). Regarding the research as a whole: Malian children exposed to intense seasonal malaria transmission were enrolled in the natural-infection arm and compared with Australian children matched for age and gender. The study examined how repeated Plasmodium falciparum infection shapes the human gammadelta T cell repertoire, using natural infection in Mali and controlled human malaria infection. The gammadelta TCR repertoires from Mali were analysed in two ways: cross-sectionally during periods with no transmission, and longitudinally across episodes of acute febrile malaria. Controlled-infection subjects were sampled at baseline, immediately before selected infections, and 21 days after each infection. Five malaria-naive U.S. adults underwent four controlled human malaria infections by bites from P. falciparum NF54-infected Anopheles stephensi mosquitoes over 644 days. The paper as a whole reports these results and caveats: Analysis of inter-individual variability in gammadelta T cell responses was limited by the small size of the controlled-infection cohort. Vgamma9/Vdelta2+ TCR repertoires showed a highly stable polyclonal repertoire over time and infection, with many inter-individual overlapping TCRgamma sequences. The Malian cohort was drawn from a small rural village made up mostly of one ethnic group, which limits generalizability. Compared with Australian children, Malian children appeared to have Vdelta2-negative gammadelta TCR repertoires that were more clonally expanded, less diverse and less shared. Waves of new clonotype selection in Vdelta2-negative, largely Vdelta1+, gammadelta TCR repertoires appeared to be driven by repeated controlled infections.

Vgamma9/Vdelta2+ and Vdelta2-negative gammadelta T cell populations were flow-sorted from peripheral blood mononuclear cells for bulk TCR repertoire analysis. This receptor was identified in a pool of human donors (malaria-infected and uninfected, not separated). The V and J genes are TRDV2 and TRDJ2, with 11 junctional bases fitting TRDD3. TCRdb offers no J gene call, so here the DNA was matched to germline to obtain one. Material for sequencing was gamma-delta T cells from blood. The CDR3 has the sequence CACDTVWLGDTSSTAQLFF. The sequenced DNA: TGTGCCTGTGACACCGTCTGGCTGGGGGATACATCTTCGACAGCACAACTCTTCTTT.